Only a few counts were recorded for the clone carrying this T cell receptor (beta chain). Trimming took off 5 bases at V and 1 base at J, with 18 bases between the two ends. Germline assignment: CDR1 MNHEY and CDR2 SMNVEV (reference sequence). The CDR3 consists of 16 residues. Patients with a history of autoimmune disease or on systemic immunosuppression were excluded. The sample comes from a study of OX40 agonist ivuxolimab in advanced cancers. The assay was immunoSEQ multiplex PCR, and TCRdb's table has in-frame clones only and misses some. Counted here are about 54,000 clones, approximately 89% occurring once; the ten biggest clones make up around 9.3%.

The sequencing used CD4+ or CD8+ T cells sorted from blood, collected in a trial of the OX40 agonist ivuxolimab. This chain uses TRBV27 with TRBJ2-7; D is possibly TRBD1 (5 bases). The TCR sequence derives from an adult with an advanced solid tumor such as melanoma, head and neck, liver or kidney cancer. The CDR3 region has the DNA TGTGCCAGCAGTACCACCACAGGAGCTTGGTCCTACGAGCAGTACTTC. It yields the protein CASSTTTGAWSYEQYF.